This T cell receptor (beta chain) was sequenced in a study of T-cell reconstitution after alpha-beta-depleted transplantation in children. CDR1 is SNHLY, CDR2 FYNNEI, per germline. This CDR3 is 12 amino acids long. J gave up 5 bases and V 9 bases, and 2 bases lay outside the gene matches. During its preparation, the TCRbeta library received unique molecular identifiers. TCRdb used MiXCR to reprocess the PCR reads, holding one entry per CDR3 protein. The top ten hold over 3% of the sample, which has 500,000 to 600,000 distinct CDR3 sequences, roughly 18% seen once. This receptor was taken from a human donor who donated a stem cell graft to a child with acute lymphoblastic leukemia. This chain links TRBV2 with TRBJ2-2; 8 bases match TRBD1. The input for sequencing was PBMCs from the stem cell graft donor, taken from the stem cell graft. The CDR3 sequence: CARTGETGELFF. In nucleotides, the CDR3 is TGTGCCAGGACAGGGGAGACCGGGGAGCTGTTTTTT.